This record looks at one TCR beta chain sequence and its context. These data originate in a study of PD-L1 blockade in urothelial cancer. Regarding time point: pretreatment peripheral blood. Measured with immunoSEQ multiplex PCR; TCRdb has only the in-frame clones, and not every one. Among 85,000 to 100,000 clones listed, over 75% were seen once. The sample was PBMCs, taken around atezolizumab (anti-PD-L1) treatment. The source is a man aged 55 to 70 with urothelial cancer.

In nucleotides, the CDR3 is TGTGCCAGCAGAGAGCGCGACGGCTACACCTTC. Translating gives CASRERDGYTF. The chain links TRBV2 to TRBJ1-2; D is undetermined. The germline V and J ends were trimmed by 6 bases and 8 bases, with 10 bases remaining between them. There are 11 residues in the CDR3. Germline assignment: CDR1 SNHLY and CDR2 FYNNEI.